Described below is a single TCR beta chain sequence and its context. Its antigen is as yet unknown. An input of roughly 0.45 to 1 ug of RNA was subjected to reverse transcription using random hexamers. In TCRdb, the immunoSEQ multiplex PCR reads were re-called with MiXCR into one record per CDR3 protein. The data hold more than 150,000 distinct CDR3 sequences, with 95% to 96% observed a single time. From germline, CDR1 is SNHLY and CDR2 FYNNEI. The ends lost 3 bases at V and 5 bases at J; junction bases unmatched: 6. This CDR3 contains 14 residues. The entry originates in a study of CD8 T cells in Susac syndrome. Across the study: Treatment status at blood draw for the Susac syndrome patients was therapy-naive, corticosteroids, or intravenous immunoglobulin alone. Study-level points and caveats: The study's TCR sequencing and HLA analysis covered a relatively small number of individuals, and the study acknowledged this. None of the CD4+ T cell repertoires in Susac syndrome showed clonal expansion.

Sequencing used CD4+ T cells from PBMCs. The chain links TRBV2 to TRBJ1-1, with TRBD1 identical over 7 bases. This TCR derives from a human donor with Susac syndrome. CDR3 in amino acids: CASSDEGAWTEAFF. The CDR3 nucleotides are TGTGCCAGCAGTGATGAGGGGGCTTGGACTGAAGCTTTCTTT.